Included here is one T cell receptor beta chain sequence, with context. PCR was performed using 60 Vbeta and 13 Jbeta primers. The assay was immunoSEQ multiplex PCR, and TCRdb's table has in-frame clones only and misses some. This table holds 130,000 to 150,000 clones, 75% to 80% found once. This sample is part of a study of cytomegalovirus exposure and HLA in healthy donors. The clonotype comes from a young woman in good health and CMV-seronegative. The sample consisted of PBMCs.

CDR3 protein: CASSARAQPQHF. CDR3 nucleotide sequence: TGTGCCAGCAGTGCCAGGGCGCAGCCCCAGCATTTT. V and J are TRBV6-1 and TRBJ1-5, with a possible D match to TRBD1 (5 bases). V was trimmed by 4 bases and J by 7 bases, leaving 8 bases between them. CDR1 is MNHNS and CDR2 is SASEGT in the germline V gene. CDR3 size: 12 residues.